The clone carrying this TCR beta chain occurred a few times. As yet, its antigen is unknown. The data belong to a study of post-analysis software for immune sequencing data. Study in general: Multiple sclerosis in the patients followed relapsing-remitting, secondary progressive and progressive-relapsing courses.

The CDR3 is 17 residues long. The V gene's germline CDR1 is SGHDT and CDR2 YYEEEE. V shed 0 bases and J shed 0 bases, with 14 bases lying between them. cDNA libraries of TCR beta carried unique molecular identifiers. About 500,000 cDNA molecules were obtained per 1 to 10 million input T cells. TCRdb reprocessed the PCR reads via MiXCR and lists one record per CDR3 protein. The sample lists some 890,000 distinct CDR3 sequences, under 70% occurring once. Study results and limitations: A handful of TRBV segments, including TRBV5-6, TRBV5-1 and TRBV20-1, were more frequent in patients than controls. Significantly decreased normalized Chao1 diversity was recorded for multiple sclerosis patients relative to controls.

The chain uses TRBV5-6 and TRBJ2-3; weak D call: TRBD2 (6 bases). The TCR sequence derives from a girl aged 10 to 17 with multiple sclerosis. Sequenced material: blood. CDR3 nucleotides: TGTGCCAGCAGCTTGGGGCTCACGGGAGTTAGCACAGATACGCAGTATTTT. Translated, it gives CASSLGLTGVSTDTQYF.